Many counts were recorded for the clone carrying this T cell receptor beta chain. What it recognizes is unknown. TCRdb reprocessed the reads with MiXCR, giving one entry per CDR3 protein. This sample has tens of thousands of distinct CDR3 sequences, with over 3.5% found just once. The record originates from a study of T cell repertoires in cytomegalovirus infection. Study in general: Indications of both CMV infection and matching HLA type were provided by public TCR beta signatures. General study findings and limits: It was HLA-C-restricted CMV-specific TCR beta clonotypes that dominated the response ex vivo. Public TCR beta family frequency separated CMV-and-HLA carriers, including in an independent cohort.

Germline CDR1 reads SGHTA; CDR2 reads FQGNSA. The V gene end was trimmed by 2 bases and the J gene end by 5 bases; junction bases not matched to a gene: 1. The CDR3 is 13 amino acids. Material for sequencing was PBMCs. This clonotype originated in a human donor in good health (CMV status not recorded). Some clones in this sample may be carry-over from other donors' samples. This chain links TRBV7-2 with TRBJ1-1; 8 nucleotides agree with TRBD1. CDR3 nucleotide sequence: TGTGCCAGCAGCTTACACAGGGGGACTGAAGCTTTCTTT. Amino acids: CASSLHRGTEAFF.